This TCR beta chain originates from a study of blood T cell repertoires in COVID-19. In the study overall: Italy, Spain and the United States were the sources of the convalescent and acute COVID-19 samples. PBMCs, B-cell-depleted T cells, or T cells were the source of the cDNA or gDNA that made up the material.

As originally analysed: The authors estimated nucleated cell counts from reference gene primer amplification. Sequencing used immunoSEQ multiplex PCR; TCRdb keeps in-frame clones, though not all of them. The V and J calls and clone size come from that table; D and trimming were worked out from the DNA. The sample has 400,000 to 450,000 clones; about nine tenths are singletons. Patients in Seattle were enrolled during active infection, then followed longitudinally. This CDR3 comprises 15 residues. The V gene's germline CDR1 is KGHSH and CDR2 LQKENI. Trimming at V came to 8 bases and at J to 1 base, leaving 7 bases not matched to a gene.

Sequencing input: peripheral blood. The origin of this receptor is a woman in her forties or fifties with COVID-19, enrolled during active disease. This rearrangement joins TRBV18 to TRBJ2-2, with TRBD1 matching over 7 bases. The CDR3 DNA sequence: TGTGCCAGCCAAGAGGGACAGAGGAACACCGGGGAGCTGTTTTTT. Amino acid sequence: CASQEGQRNTGELFF.